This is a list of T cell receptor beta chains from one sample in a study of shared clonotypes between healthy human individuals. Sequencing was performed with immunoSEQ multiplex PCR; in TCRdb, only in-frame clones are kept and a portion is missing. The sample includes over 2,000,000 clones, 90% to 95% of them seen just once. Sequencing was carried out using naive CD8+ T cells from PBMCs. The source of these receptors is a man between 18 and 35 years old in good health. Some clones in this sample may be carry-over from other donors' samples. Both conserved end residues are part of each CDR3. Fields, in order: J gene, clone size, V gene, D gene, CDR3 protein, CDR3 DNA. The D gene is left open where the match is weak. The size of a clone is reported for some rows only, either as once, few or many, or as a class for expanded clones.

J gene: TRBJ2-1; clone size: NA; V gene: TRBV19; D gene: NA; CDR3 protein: CASIGSYNEQFF; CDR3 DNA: TGTGCCAGTATAGGTTCTTACAATGAGCAGTTCTTC
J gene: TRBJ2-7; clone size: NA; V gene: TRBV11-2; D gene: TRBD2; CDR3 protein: CASSTAGTSGSYEQYF; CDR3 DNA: TGTGCCAGCTCTACCGCCGGGACTAGCGGATCCTACGAGCAGTACTTC
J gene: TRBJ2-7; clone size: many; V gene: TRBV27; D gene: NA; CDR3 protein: CASSSPREWGYEQYF; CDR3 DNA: TGTGCCAGCAGTTCCCCCCGGGAGTGGGGCTACGAGCAGTACTTC
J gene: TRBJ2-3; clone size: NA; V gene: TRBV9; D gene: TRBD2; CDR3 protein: CASSVETSGKYTDTQYF; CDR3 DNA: TGTGCCAGCAGCGTAGAGACTAGCGGGAAATACACAGATACGCAGTATTTT
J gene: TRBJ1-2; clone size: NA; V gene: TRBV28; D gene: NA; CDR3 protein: CASRSYGYTF; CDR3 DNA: TGTGCCAGCAGATCCTATGGCTACACCTTC
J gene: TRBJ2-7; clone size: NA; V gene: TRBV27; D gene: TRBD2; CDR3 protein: CASRDREGRAEQYF; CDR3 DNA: TGTGCCAGCAGGGACCGGGAGGGGAGGGCCGAGCAGTACTTC
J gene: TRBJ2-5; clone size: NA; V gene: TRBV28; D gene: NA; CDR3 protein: CASSLTVRGETQYF; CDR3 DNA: TGTGCCAGCAGTTTAACCGTTCGAGGAGAGACCCAGTACTTC
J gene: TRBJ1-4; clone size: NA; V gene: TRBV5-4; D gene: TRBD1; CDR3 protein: CASKTTGGATNEKLFF; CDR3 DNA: TGTGCCAGCAAAACGACAGGGGGCGCGACTAATGAAAAACTGTTTTTT
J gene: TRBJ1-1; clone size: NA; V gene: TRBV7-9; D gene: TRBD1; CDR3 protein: CASSLPGQGGAEAFF; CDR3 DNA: TGTGCCAGCAGCCTCCCGGGACAGGGAGGCGCTGAAGCTTTCTTT
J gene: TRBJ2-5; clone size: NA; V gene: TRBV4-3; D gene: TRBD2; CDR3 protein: CASSQGGGRGETQYF; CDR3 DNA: TGCGCCAGCAGCCAAGGCGGCGGGAGGGGAGAGACCCAGTACTTC
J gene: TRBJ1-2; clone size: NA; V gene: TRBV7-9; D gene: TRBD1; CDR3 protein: CASSSVTGPNYGYTF; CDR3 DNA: TGTGCCAGCAGCTCTGTGACAGGGCCTAACTATGGCTACACCTTC
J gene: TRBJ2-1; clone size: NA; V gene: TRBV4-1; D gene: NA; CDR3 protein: CASSQVGNWNEQFF; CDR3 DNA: TGCGCCAGCAGCCAAGTAGGTAACTGGAATGAGCAGTTCTTC
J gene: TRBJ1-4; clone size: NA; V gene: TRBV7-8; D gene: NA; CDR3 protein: CASSLGTTSNEKLFF; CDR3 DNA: TGTGCCAGCAGCTTAGGGACAACCTCTAATGAAAAACTGTTTTTT
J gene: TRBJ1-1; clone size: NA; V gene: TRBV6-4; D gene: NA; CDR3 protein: CASSPTAYGGTEAFF; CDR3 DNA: TGTGCCAGCAGCCCCACTGCATATGGTGGCACTGAAGCTTTCTTT
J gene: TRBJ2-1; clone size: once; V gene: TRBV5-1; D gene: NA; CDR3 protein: CASSLTGGGTYNEQFF; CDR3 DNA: TGCGCCAGCAGCTTGACCGGCGGGGGCACCTACAATGAGCAGTTCTTC
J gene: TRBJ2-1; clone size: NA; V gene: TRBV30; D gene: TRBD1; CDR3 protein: CAWSVGQGPYNEQFF; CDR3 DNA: TGTGCCTGGAGTGTGGGACAGGGGCCCTACAATGAGCAGTTCTTC
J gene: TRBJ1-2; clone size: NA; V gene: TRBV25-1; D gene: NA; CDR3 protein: CASSERGNYGYTF; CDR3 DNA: TGTGCCAGCAGTGAACGGGGTAACTATGGCTACACCTTC
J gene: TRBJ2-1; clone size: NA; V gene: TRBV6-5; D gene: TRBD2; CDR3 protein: CASSYPGLGVHEQFF; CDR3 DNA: TGTGCCAGCAGTTATCCGGGACTAGGGGTACATGAGCAGTTCTTC
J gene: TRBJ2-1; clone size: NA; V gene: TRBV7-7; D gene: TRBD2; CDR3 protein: CASSLTSGSAIEQFF; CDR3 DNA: TGTGCCAGCAGCTTGACTAGCGGGAGCGCCATAGAGCAGTTCTTC
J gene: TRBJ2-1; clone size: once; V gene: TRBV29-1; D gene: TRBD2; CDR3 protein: CSVSRTSGPYNEQFF; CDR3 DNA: TGCAGCGTTTCTAGGACTAGCGGACCCTACAATGAGCAGTTCTTC
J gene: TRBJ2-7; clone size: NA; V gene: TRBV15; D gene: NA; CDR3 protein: CATRTPLDSEQYF; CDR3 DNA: TGTGCCACCAGAACCCCGCTGGACAGCGAGCAGTACTTC
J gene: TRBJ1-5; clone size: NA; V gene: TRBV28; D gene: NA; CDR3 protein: CASSFPGRNQPQHF; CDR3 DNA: TGTGCCAGCAGTTTCCCGGGACGTAATCAGCCCCAGCATTTT
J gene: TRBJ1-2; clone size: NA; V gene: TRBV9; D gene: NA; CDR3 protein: CASSLSPQDRRGYTF; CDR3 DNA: TGTGCCAGCAGCCTTTCTCCCCAAGATCGTCGGGGCTACACCTTC
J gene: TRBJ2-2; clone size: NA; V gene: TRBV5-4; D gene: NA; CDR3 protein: CASSLAADNTGELFF; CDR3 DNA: TGTGCCAGCAGCTTGGCAGCAGATAACACCGGGGAGCTGTTTTTT
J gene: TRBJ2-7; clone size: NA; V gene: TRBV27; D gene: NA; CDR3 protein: CASSLTPYYEQYF; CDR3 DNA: TGTGCCAGCAGTCTTACCCCATACTACGAGCAGTACTTC
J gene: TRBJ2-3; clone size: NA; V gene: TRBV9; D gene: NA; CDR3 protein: CASSPSPLLDTQYF; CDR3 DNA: TGTGCCAGCAGCCCGAGCCCCCTACTAGATACGCAGTATTTT
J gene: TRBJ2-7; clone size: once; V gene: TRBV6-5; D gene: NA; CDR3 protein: CAVRNRGYEQYF; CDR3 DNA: TGTGCCGTCCGAAACCGGGGCTACGAGCAGTACTTC
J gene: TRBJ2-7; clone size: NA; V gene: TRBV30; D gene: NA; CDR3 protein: CAWSVELGMIPYEQYF; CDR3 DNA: TGTGCCTGGAGTGTAGAGCTGGGAATGATACCTTACGAGCAGTACTTC
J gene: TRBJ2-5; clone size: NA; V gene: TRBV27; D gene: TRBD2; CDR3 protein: CASSPGTSGSGQYQETQYF; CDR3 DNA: TGTGCCAGCAGTCCAGGGACTAGCGGGAGCGGCCAGTACCAAGAGACCCAGTACTTC
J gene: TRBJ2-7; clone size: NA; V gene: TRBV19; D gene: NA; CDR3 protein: CASSIFWGIGYEQYF; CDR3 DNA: TGTGCCAGTAGTATCTTCTGGGGTATCGGCTACGAGCAGTACTTC
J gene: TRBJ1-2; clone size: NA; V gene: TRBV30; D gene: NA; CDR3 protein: CALLQTVRDGYTF; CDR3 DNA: TGTGCCTTACTTCAGACAGTTCGGGATGGCTACACCTTC
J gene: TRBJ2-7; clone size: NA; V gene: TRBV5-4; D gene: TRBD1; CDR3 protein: CASSLYVGTGASEQYF; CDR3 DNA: TGTGCCAGCAGCTTGTACGTAGGGACAGGGGCTAGCGAGCAGTACTTC
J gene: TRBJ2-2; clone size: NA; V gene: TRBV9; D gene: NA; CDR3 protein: CASSPPRRDSFEGSNTGELFF; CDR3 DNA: TGTGCCAGCAGCCCCCCTCGTCGCGACAGTTTTGAGGGGTCGAACACCGGGGAGCTGTTTTTT
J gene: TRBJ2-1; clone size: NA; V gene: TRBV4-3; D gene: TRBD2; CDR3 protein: CASSRLAEYNEQFF; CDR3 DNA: TGCGCCAGCTCAAGACTAGCGGAGTACAATGAGCAGTTCTTC
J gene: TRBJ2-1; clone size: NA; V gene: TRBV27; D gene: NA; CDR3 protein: CASRWSSSYNEQFF; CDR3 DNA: TGTGCCAGCAGGTGGTCGAGCTCCTACAATGAGCAGTTCTTC
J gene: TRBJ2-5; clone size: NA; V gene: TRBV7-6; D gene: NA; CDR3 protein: CASSPARPEQTQYF; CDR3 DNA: TGTGCCAGCAGTCCTGCCCGCCCAGAGCAGACCCAGTACTTC
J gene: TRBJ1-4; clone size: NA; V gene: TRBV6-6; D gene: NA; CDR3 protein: CASSYPLQEKLFF; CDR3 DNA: TGTGCCAGCAGTTACCCCCTTCAGGAAAAACTGTTTTTT
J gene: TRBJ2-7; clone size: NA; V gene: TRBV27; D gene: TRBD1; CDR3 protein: CASTPLGQGDYEQYF; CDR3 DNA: TGTGCCAGCACTCCCCTGGGGCAGGGGGACTACGAGCAGTACTTC
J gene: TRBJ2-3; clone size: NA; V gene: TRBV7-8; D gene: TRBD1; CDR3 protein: CASSHRTGSGTDTQYF; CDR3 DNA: TGTGCCAGCAGCCACCGGACAGGATCAGGCACAGATACGCAGTATTTT
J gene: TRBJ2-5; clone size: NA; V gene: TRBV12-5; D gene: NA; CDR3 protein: CASAPEDYPYQETQYF; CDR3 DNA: TGTGCTAGTGCCCCAGAGGACTACCCGTACCAAGAGACCCAGTACTTC
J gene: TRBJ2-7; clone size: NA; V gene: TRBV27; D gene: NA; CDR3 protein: CASSPMAVYYEQYF; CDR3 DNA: TGTGCCAGCAGTCCGATGGCAGTATACTACGAGCAGTACTTC
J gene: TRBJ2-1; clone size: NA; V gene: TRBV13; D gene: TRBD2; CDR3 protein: CASSPEGLAGLYNEQFF; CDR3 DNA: TGTGCCAGCAGCCCAGAGGGACTAGCGGGCTTATACAATGAGCAGTTCTTC